This T cell receptor beta chain is drawn from a study of CD8 T cells in Susac syndrome (dated by TCRdb to the late 2010s). For the study in its entirety: Whether CD8+ T cell activation and differentiation in Susac syndrome was antigen driven was tested using repertoire sequencing. The clonality of the CD8+ T cell repertoire was compared across approximately 11 healthy donors, about 14 Susac syndrome patients and 15 multiple sclerosis patients.

RNA was extracted using the RNeasy kit, and roughly 0.45 to 1 ug of the RNA was reverse transcribed with random hexamers. The immunoSEQ multiplex PCR assay, which covers 54 Vbeta and 13 Jbeta segments, was used to amplify TCR beta CDR3 regions. To correct PCR amplification bias, a synthetic template baseline was used for both primer optimization and computational correction. The published analysis was carried out like this. Reads were annotated to V, D and J genes per IMGT and analyzed with immunoSEQ Analyzer, keeping only productive sequences. Clonality was computed as one minus Shannon entropy normalized by log2 of the number of productive unique sequences. Public and private clones were assessed among the 100 most prevalent clones of each patient and control. Clones were defined as Susac-specific if absent from the healthy and MS cohorts, from over a thousand published viral clones and from other ImmuneACCESS disease sequences. Clones were called with MiXCR by TCRdb after fastp trimmed the public reads at Q25, and only in-frame beta chains were retained. Records with the same CDR3 protein are collapsed into one entry carrying the most frequent genes and DNA. The authors' filters were not applied to this entry. This sample holds tens of thousands of distinct CDR3 sequences; 90% to 95% were observed only once. The ten biggest clones cover approximately 0.49% of the sample.

Details on this clonotype: No cognate antigen has been identified for it. No qualities accompany the bases; no much larger clone lies one base away.

The paper's findings and limits, for the study overall: The number of individuals in the TCR sequencing and HLA analysis was recognized as being relatively small.

From cysteine to phenylalanine, the CDR3 is 14 amino acids long. Only the CDR3 portion is preserved as DNA: 42 bases, with reading frame beginning at the first base. Trimming removed 0 bases from V and 7 bases from J, leaving 9 bases between the germline ends. Via the germline V gene, CDR1 is MNHEY and CDR2 SVGAGI. Peripheral blood CD8+ and CD4+ T cells from healthy donors, Susac syndrome patients and multiple sclerosis patients were profiled using high-throughput TCR beta sequencing. The multiple sclerosis controls were treatment-naive patients whose relapsing-remitting disease, either stable or active, fulfilled the revised McDonald criteria. Bulk CD8+ and CD4+ T cells were purified by magnetic negative isolation, whereas CD8+ TEMRA cells were enriched by FACS. Blood was drawn into EDTA tubes, processed within 24 hours, and PBMCs were isolated by density gradient centrifugation. PBMCs intended for TCR sequencing were frozen in liquid nitrogen and were later thawed in a 37 degrees C water bath. The sorted or isolated CD4+, CD8+ and CD8+ TEMRA cells reached a purity of at least 90%.

This clonotype was obtained from a human donor with multiple sclerosis. This receptor chain uses TRBV6-5 and TRBJ2-2; the D gene cannot be resolved reliably. Specimen: CD8+ T cells from PBMCs. The DNA is as follows: TGTGCCAGCAGTTACTCGGCGCACTACGGGGAGCTGTTTTTT. This codes for CASSYSAHYGELFF.